The 25 T cell receptor beta chains below all came from one sample that was sequenced in a study. Amplification of TRBV12-4/TRBJ1-2 clonotypes used adaptor-ligated barcode primers. In TCRdb, the multiplex PCR reads were re-called with MiXCR into one record per CDR3 protein. The repertoire holds hundreds of distinct CDR3 sequences, with about a sixth as singletons. The material sequenced was memory CD4+ T cells sorted from blood. Subset noted: memory CD4+ T cells, CD4+CD45RO+CD25-. The receptors shown here come from a female donor with breast cancer.

Here the CDR3 reads CASSLAGTGQRDGYTF. In nucleotides, the CDR3 is TGTGCCAGCAGTTTAGCCGGGACAGGTCAACGGGATGGCTACACCTTC. The V gene is TRBV12-3 or TRBV12-4, the J gene TRBJ1-2; 8 bases line up with TRBD1. The CDR3 has 16 residues. Germline trimming cut 0 bases from V and 6 bases from J; bases unmatched to any gene: 9.

This clonotype is classed as large (0.1 to 1%). The V and J genes are TRBV12-3 or TRBV12-4 and TRBJ1-2; D gene uncertain. The CDR3 has 12 residues. V was trimmed by 2 bases and J by 3 bases, leaving 4 bases between them. The DNA for the CDR3 is TGTGCCAGCAGTTTACAGGACTATGGCTACACCTTC. This codes for CASSLQDYGYTF.

This clonotype is termed large. V gene TRBV12-3 or TRBV12-4 combines with J gene TRBJ1-2; D not certain. This CDR3 has 13 amino acids. Trimming shortened V by 3 bases and J by 2 bases, and 7 bases separated the two germline ends. The CDR3 is CASSLLENYGYTF. In DNA, the CDR3 is TGTGCCAGCAGTTTGTTGGAGAACTATGGCTACACCTTC.

This clonotype was seen a few times. This rearrangement joins TRBV12-3 or TRBV12-4 to TRBJ1-2; 7 nucleotides line up with TRBD1. V dropped 8 bases and J dropped 0; count of bases not matched to a gene: 3. This CDR3 has 13 residues. Here the CDR3 DNA reads TGTGCCAGCTGGACAGGCGCTAACTATGGCTACACCTTC. Residues: CASWTGANYGYTF.

There are many counts of this clonotype. The V gene is TRBV12-3 or TRBV12-4, the J gene TRBJ1-2; perhaps TRBD1 as D (5 bases). CDR3 length equals 16 residues. The V end lost 6 bases, the J end lost 2 bases, and 19 bases lay between the germline ends. The DNA of the CDR3 is TGTGCCAGCAGACCTCCGGGACGGAGTTTCAACTATGGCTACACCTTC. Its protein product is CASRPPGRSFNYGYTF.

This clonotype showed up just a few times. V is TRBV12-3 or TRBV12-4 and J is TRBJ1-2, with D perhaps matching TRBD1 (6 bases). The V and J ends lost 6 bases and 8 bases respectively, with 16 bases between them. CDR3 length: 13 amino acids. CDR3 loop: CASSRSGTRGYTF. The CDR3 region has the DNA TGTGCCAGCAGCCGGTCCGGGACAAGAGGCTACACCTTC.

By share, this clonotype ranks as large. The chain employs TRBV12-3 or TRBV12-4 and TRBJ1-2, with D unresolved. Trimming pared 3 bases from V and 5 bases from J, leaving 19 bases between. The CDR3 extends over 16 amino acids. The CDR3 bases are TGTGCCAGCAGTTTGGCTCGACGGGCGGGTGCTTATGGCTACACCTTC. It yields the protein CASSLARRAGAYGYTF.

This clonotype is large by share. The chain carries TRBV12-3 or TRBV12-4 and TRBJ1-2; 7 bases are shared with TRBD1. The CDR3 is 12 amino acids. The ends lost 11 bases at V and 0 bases at J; junction bases unmatched: 3. The CDR3 spells CASGQSNYGYTF. CDR3 coding DNA: TGTGCCTCGGGACAGTCTAACTATGGCTACACCTTC.

The sample holds a few counts of this clonotype. The V gene is TRBV12-3 or TRBV12-4, the J gene TRBJ1-2; TRBD1 is a possible D gene (5 bases). This CDR3 has 16 residues. Trimming took off 6 bases at V and 7 bases at J, with 24 bases between the two ends. The CDR3 is CASSRSGTGTLGGYTF. CDR3 bases: TGTGCCAGCAGCCGGTCCGGGACGGGAACCCTGGGTGGCTACACCTTC.

The V gene is TRBV12-3 or TRBV12-4, the J gene TRBJ1-2; TRBD1 is a possible D gene (6 bases). V dropped 4 bases and J dropped 7 bases, with 10 bases sitting between them. The CDR3 runs to 12 residues. CDR3: CASSSRQAGYTF. The CDR3 region has the DNA TGTGCCAGCAGTTCCCGACAGGCTGGCTACACCTTC.

The CDR3 loop is CASSSLRTANYGYTF. The CDR3 DNA follows: TGTGCCAGCAGCTCTCTACGGACAGCTAACTATGGCTACACCTTC. The rearrangement joins TRBV12-3 or TRBV12-4 to TRBJ1-2; D possibly corresponds to TRBD1 (6 bases). The CDR3 length is 15 residues. V lost 6 bases to trimming and J lost 0 bases, with 14 bases between them.

This rearrangement joins TRBV12-3 or TRBV12-4 to TRBJ1-2; 7 bases agree with TRBD1. The CDR3 is made up of 12 amino acids. V was pared by 11 bases and J by 4 bases, with 7 bases of the junction left unmatched. CDR3 region: CASGQTTYGYTF. In DNA form, the CDR3 reads TGTGCCTCGGGACAGACAACCTATGGCTACACCTTC.

By frequency in the sample, this clonotype is large (0.1 to 1%). The chain employs TRBV12-3 or TRBV12-4 and TRBJ1-2; TRBD1 might be the D (6 bases). V was pared by 5 bases and J by 8 bases, with 18 bases between. CDR3 length: 14 residues. Written as DNA, the CDR3 is TGTGCCAGCAGTCCAATCCTAAACAGGGACGGCTACACCTTC. Translation: CASSPILNRDGYTF.

By proportion, this clonotype is large. This chain joins TRBV12-3 or TRBV12-4 and TRBJ1-2; no firm D call. The CDR3 consists of 11 residues. V was clipped by 1 base and J by 4 bases, with 1 base between them. CDR3 DNA sequence: TGTGCCAGCAGTTTAGTCTATGGCTACACCTTC. Translation: CASSLVYGYTF.

Sample share makes this clonotype large (0.1 to 1%). V gene TRBV12-3 or TRBV12-4 combines with J gene TRBJ1-2; no clear D gene. V was cut by 6 bases and J by 3 bases, with 8 bases left in between. There are 12 residues in the CDR3. The CDR3 reads CASRENDYGYTF. The CDR3 DNA sequence: TGTGCCAGCAGGGAAAATGACTATGGCTACACCTTC.

CDR3: CASSARTGQRDGYTF. The CDR3 coding sequence is TGTGCCAGCAGTGCCCGGACAGGTCAACGGGATGGCTACACCTTC. The J gene is TRBJ1-2, the V gene TRBV12-3 or TRBV12-4; TRBD1 matches at 7 bases. Losses at the gene ends were 5 bases for V and 6 bases for J; bases not matched to a gene: 12. The CDR3 contains 15 residues.

V gene TRBV12-3 or TRBV12-4 combines with J gene TRBJ1-2; 8 bases match TRBD1. This CDR3 contains 15 residues. After removal of 5 bases from V and 6 bases from J, the junction contained 11 bases not matched to a gene. CDR3: CASSLGTGQRDGYTF. The CDR3, as DNA: TGTGCCAGCAGTCTCGGGACAGGTCAACGGGATGGCTACACCTTC.

In its sample, this clonotype was seen a few times. The rearrangement links TRBV12-3 or TRBV12-4 to TRBJ1-2, with D possibly TRBD1 on 5 matching bases. Trimming removed 0 bases at V and 5 bases at J, with 16 bases between. This CDR3 region has 16 residues. CDR3 amino acids: CASSLAETEGDYGYTF. The CDR3 nucleotides are TGTGCCAGCAGTTTAGCTGAGACAGAGGGCGATTATGGCTACACCTTC.

This clonotype is deemed large (0.1 to 1%). The chain couples TRBV12-5 to TRBJ1-2; no firm D call. Germline V gives CDR1 LGHNT, CDR2 FRNRAP. V gave up 4 bases and J gave up 4 bases, with 25 bases separating them. This CDR3 is 18 amino acids long. The CDR3 loop reads CASGSDAVSSRIFYGYTF. The CDR3 nucleotides read TGTGCTAGTGGTTCTGACGCCGTTTCCAGCCGCATCTTCTATGGCTACACCTTC. Looking up the rest from reference TRBV12-5 and TRBJ1-2 gives the full variable domain: DARVTQTPRHKVTEMGQEVTMRCQPILGHNTVFWYRQTMMQGLELLAYFRNRAPLDDSGMPKDRFSAEMPDATLATLKIQPSEPRDSAVYFCASGSDAVSSRIFYGYTFGSGTRLTVV.

This clonotype was found many times. The V call is TRBV12-3 or TRBV12-4, the J call TRBJ1-2, with D perhaps TRBD1 (6 bases). This CDR3 has 13 residues. Trimming left V 5 bases short and J 4 bases short, with 11 bases between. The CDR3 region is CASSPEDSYGYTF. CDR3 in DNA: TGTGCCAGCAGTCCTGAGGACAGCTATGGCTACACCTTC.

The sample holds a few counts of this clonotype. The J gene is TRBJ1-2, the V gene TRBV12-3 or TRBV12-4, with 8 bases identical to TRBD1. J gave up 2 bases and V 2 bases, and 7 bases lay outside the gene matches. CDR3 length: 16 amino acids. The chain's CDR3 is CASSLSGTGGNYGYTF. In DNA form, the CDR3 reads TGTGCCAGCAGTTTAAGTGGGACAGGAGGCAACTATGGCTACACCTTC.

By frequency in the sample, this clonotype is large. In DNA, the CDR3 is TGTGCCAGCAGTTCGACAGACTATGGCTACACCTTC. Its translation: CASSSTDYGYTF. The V gene is TRBV12-3 or TRBV12-4, the J gene TRBJ1-2, with D maybe TRBD1 (5 bases). Trimming removed 4 bases at V and 3 bases at J, with 6 bases between. The CDR3 extends over 12 amino acids.

The chain employs TRBV12-3 or TRBV12-4 and TRBJ1-2; 7 bases map to TRBD1. The CDR3 is made up of 13 amino acids. V was clipped by 11 bases and J by 2 bases; unmatched bases: 8. The CDR3 region has the DNA TGTGCCTCGGGACAGCAAGCGAACTATGGCTACACCTTC. Protein: CASGQQANYGYTF.

V and J are TRBV12-3 or TRBV12-4 and TRBJ1-2; 8 nucleotides line up with TRBD1. Losses at the gene ends were 0 bases for V and 5 bases for J; bases not matched to a gene: 8. The CDR3 runs 16 residues. CDR3 bases: TGTGCCAGCAGTTTAGCTGGGACAGGAGGCGATTATGGCTACACCTTC. Its protein is CASSLAGTGGDYGYTF.

This clonotype is labeled as hyperexpanded. The chain recombines TRBV12-3 or TRBV12-4 with TRBJ1-2; D unclear. Trimming took 7 bases from V and 7 from J, leaving 10 bases between them. This CDR3 has 11 amino acids. CDR3 coding DNA: TGTGCCAGCACCCCGGCTGGTGGCTACACCTTC. It specifies CASTPAGGYTF.